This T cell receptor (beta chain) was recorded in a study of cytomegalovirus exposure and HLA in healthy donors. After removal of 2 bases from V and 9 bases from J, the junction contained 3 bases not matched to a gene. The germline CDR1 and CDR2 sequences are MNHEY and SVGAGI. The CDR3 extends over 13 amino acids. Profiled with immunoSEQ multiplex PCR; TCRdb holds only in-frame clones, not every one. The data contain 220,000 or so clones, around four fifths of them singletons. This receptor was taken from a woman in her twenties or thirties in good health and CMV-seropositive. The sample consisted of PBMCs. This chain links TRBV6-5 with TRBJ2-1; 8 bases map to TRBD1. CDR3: CASSYPGTGEQFF. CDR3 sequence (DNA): TGTGCCAGCAGTTACCCCGGGACAGGTGAGCAGTTCTTC.